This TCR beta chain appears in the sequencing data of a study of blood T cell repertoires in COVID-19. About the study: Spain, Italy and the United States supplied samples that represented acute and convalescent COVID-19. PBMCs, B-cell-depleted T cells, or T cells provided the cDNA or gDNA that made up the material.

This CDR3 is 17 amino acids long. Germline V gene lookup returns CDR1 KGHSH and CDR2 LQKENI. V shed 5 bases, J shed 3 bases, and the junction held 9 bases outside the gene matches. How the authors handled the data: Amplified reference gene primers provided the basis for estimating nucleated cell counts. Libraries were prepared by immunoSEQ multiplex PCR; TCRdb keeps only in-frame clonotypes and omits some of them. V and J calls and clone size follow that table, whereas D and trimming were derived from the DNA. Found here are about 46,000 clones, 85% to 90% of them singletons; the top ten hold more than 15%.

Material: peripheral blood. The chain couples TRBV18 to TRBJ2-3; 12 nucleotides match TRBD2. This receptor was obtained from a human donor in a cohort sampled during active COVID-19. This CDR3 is CASSAPRLAGVTDTQYF. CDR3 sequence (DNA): TGTGCCAGCTCAGCGCCCAGACTAGCGGGAGTGACAGATACGCAGTATTTT.